The T cell receptor beta chain under discussion was sequenced for a study of T cell responses to AZD1222 COVID-19 vaccine. CDR3 length: 10 amino acids. The V end lost 5 bases, the J end lost 13 bases, and 8 bases lay between the germline ends. Germline CDR1 reads LNHNV; CDR2 reads YYDKDF (reference sequence). Measured with immunoSEQ multiplex PCR; TCRdb has only the in-frame clones, and not every one. This table holds roughly 150,000 clones, roughly 86% found once. V gene TRBV15 combines with J gene TRBJ1-4, with D unresolved. This TCR derives from an adult in good health. The sample here was peripheral blood, taken on day 0 of AZD1222 vaccination. CDR3 nucleotides: TGTGCCACCAGCGCGGTGAGACTGTTTTTT. It translates to CATSAVRLFF. The entire variable domain, with the rest obtained from reference TRBV15 and TRBJ1-4, is as follows: DAMVIQNPRYQVTQFGKPVTLSCSQTLNHNVMYWYQQKSSQAPKLLFHYYDKDFNNEADTPDNFQSRRPNTSFCFLDIRSPGLGDTAMYLCATSAVRLFFGSGTQLSVL.